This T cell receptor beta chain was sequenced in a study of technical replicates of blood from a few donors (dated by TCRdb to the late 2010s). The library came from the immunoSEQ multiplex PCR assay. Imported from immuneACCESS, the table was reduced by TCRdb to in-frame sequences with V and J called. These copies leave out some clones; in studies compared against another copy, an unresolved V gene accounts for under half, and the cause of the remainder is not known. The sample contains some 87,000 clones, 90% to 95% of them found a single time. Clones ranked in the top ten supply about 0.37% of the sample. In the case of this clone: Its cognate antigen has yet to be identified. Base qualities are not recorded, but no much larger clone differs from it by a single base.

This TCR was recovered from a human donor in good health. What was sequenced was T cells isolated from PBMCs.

The DNA reads TGTGCCAGCAGCCTCACAGGGACCAACGCTGAAGCTTTCTTT. Translated, it gives CASSLTGTNAEAFF. The sequence is built from TRBV11-3 and TRBJ1-1; possibly the D gene is TRBD1, per 6 matching bases. The CDR3 numbers 14 residues from cysteine through phenylalanine. The read is trimmed to its CDR3 DNA, 42 bases read in frame from base 1. Based on the germline V gene, the CDR1 and CDR2 sequences are SGHNT and YENEEA. Trimming takes 5 bases from V and 6 bases from J, and the germline ends sit 16 bases apart.